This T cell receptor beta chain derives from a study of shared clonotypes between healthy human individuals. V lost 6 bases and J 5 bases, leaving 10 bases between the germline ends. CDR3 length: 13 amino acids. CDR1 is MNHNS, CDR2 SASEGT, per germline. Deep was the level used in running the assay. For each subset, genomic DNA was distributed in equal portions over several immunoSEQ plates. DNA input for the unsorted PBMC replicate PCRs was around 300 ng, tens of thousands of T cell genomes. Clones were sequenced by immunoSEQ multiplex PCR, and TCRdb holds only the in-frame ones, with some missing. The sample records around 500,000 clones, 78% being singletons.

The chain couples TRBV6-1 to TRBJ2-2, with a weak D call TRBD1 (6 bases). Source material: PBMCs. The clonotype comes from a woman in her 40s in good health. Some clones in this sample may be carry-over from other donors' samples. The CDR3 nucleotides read TGTGCCAGCAGAACCACAGGGACCGGGGAGCTGTTTTTT. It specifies CASRTTGTGELFF.